Shown below are 19 T cell receptor beta chains from a single sample sequenced in a study of long-term antiretroviral therapy in people with HIV (dated by TCRdb to between 2022 and 2023). Sequencing of the TRB variable region was done with the immunoSEQ hsTCRB v3.0 assay at survey level resolution. The immuneACCESS repertoire file appears here via TCRdb, limited to in-frame rearrangements. These files lack a portion of the clones; in checked studies, under half of the deficit traces to unresolved V genes, and the cause of the others is not known. The sample table contains almost 30,000 clones; only one count was recorded for over 90% of them. The top ten clonotypes cover 6% to 7% of the sample. This sample comprised unsorted PBMCs, obtained approximately 6.3 years after starting antiretroviral therapy. The origin of the receptors is a woman in her 40s with HIV.

J is TRBJ2-1 and V is TRBV6-5, with TRBD1 matching over 7 bases. CDR3 size: 16 residues. Germline loops: CDR1 MNHEY, CDR2 SVGAGI. The ends lost 2 bases at V and 5 bases at J; junction bases unmatched: 9. The DNA of the CDR3 is TGTGCCAGCAGTTACCAACTGGACAGGCGCCACAATGAGCAGTTCTTC. Amino acids: CASSYQLDRRHNEQFF.

The V and J genes are TRBV29-1 and TRBJ1-1; D gene unclear. Trimming cost V 7 bases and J 3 bases, with 12 bases left between them. The CDR3 extends over 12 amino acids. Germline CDR1 SQVTM, CDR2 ANQGSEA. This chain's CDR3 is CSASVMDTEAFF. DNA for the CDR3: TGCAGCGCCTCCGTAATGGACACTGAAGCTTTCTTT.

The chain employs TRBV6-5 and TRBJ2-5; 7 bases are a match to TRBD2. J gave up 4 bases and V 6 bases, and 5 bases lay outside the gene matches. CDR3 size: 13 residues. Germline V gene data show CDR1 as MNHEY and CDR2 as SVGAGI. CDR3 DNA: TGTGCCAGCAGCCTTGGACTAGGAGAGACCCAGTACTTC. This encodes CASSLGLGETQYF.

The gene calls are TRBV5-6 and TRBJ2-5, with 12 bases lining up with TRBD2. This CDR3 region has 17 residues. Germline values: CDR1 SGHDT, CDR2 YYEEEE. With V trimmed by 4 bases and J by 1 base, 8 bases remained unmatched. In nucleotides, the CDR3 is TGTGCCAGCAGCCCACCTAGCGGGGGGGCACCCCAAGAGACCCAGTACTTC. Amino acid sequence: CASSPPSGGAPQETQYF.

This rearrangement joins TRBV4-3 to TRBJ1-1; perhaps TRBD1 as D (5 bases). This CDR3 has 16 residues. V was trimmed by 4 bases and J by 8 bases, leaving 23 bases between them. Germline V gene lookup returns CDR1 LGHNA and CDR2 YSLEER. CDR3 in amino acids: CASSPSRVGADEEAFF. CDR3 bases: TGCGCCAGCAGCCCCTCCAGGGTCGGGGCCGATGAGGAAGCTTTCTTT.

V and J are TRBV15 and TRBJ1-5; 7 bases line up with TRBD1. Trimming removed 0 bases from V and 7 bases from J; junction bases left unmatched: 6. The germline V gene has CDR1 LNHNV and CDR2 YYDKDF (reference sequence). This CDR3 has 15 amino acids. This CDR3 reads CATSRENRGQQPQHF. The CDR3 DNA reads TGTGCCACCAGCAGAGAAAACAGGGGACAGCAGCCCCAGCATTTT.

The CDR3 loop reads CAIRTSGESSYEQYF. The CDR3 bases are TGTGCCATCCGGACTAGCGGGGAGAGCTCCTACGAGCAGTACTTC. The rearrangement joins TRBV7-2 to TRBJ2-7, with 12 bases fitting TRBD2. J lost 0 bases, V lost 10 bases, and 7 bases had no gene match. Germline V lookup: CDR1 SGHTA, CDR2 FQGNSA. There are 15 residues in the CDR3. The whole variable domain, filled in from reference TRBV7-2 and TRBJ2-7, reads GAGVSQSPSNKVTEKGKDVELRCDPISGHTALYWYRQSLGQGLEFLIYFQGNSAPDKSGLPSDRFSAERTGGSVSTLTIQRTQQEDSAVYLCAIRTSGESSYEQYFGPGTRLTVT.

The chain combines TRBV16 with TRBJ1-3; 7 bases are a match to TRBD1. This CDR3 spans 17 amino acids. Trimming cost V 4 bases and J 0 bases; bases outside gene matches: 9. Germline V lookup: CDR1 KGHSY, CDR2 FQNENV. DNA for the CDR3: TGTGCCAGCAGCCCATACAGGGGTCTTTCCTCTGGAAACACCATATATTTT. It translates to CASSPYRGLSSGNTIYF. The entire variable domain, with the rest obtained from reference TRBV16 and TRBJ1-3, is as follows: GEEVAQTPKHLVRGEGQKAKLYCAPIKGHSYVFWYQQVLKNEFKFLISFQNENVFDETGMPKERFSAKCLPNSPCSLEIQATKLEDSAVYFCASSPYRGLSSGNTIYFGEGSWLTVV.

The V call is TRBV7-3, the J call TRBJ2-5; possible D gene TRBD2, 5 bases. Per the germline V gene, CDR1 is SGHTA and CDR2 is FQGTGA. The CDR3 extends over 16 amino acids. Trimming left V 5 bases short and J 4 bases short, with 20 bases between. The chain's CDR3 is CASSQQPIQAGETQYF. The CDR3 bases are TGTGCCAGCAGCCAGCAGCCTATCCAGGCGGGAGAGACCCAGTACTTC.

The chain has TRBV7-9 and TRBJ1-6; D is unresolved. Germline CDR1 is SEHNR and CDR2 is FQNEAQ (reference sequence). The V gene lost 1 base and the J gene lost 10 bases, with 8 bases spanning the gap. The CDR3 has 13 amino acids. Written as DNA, the CDR3 is TGTGCCAGCAGCTTAGTTGAGACGTCACCCCTCCACTTT. Encoded protein: CASSLVETSPLHF.

The chain is built from TRBV19 and TRBJ2-1, with TRBD1 identical over 9 bases. CDR3 length: 16 amino acids. V was clipped by 2 bases and J by 2 bases; unmatched bases: 4. The germline gives CDR1 LNHDA, CDR2 SQIVND (reference sequence). The DNA for the CDR3 is TGTGCCAGTAGTATAACGGGACAGGGCACCTACAATGAGCAGTTCTTC. It is translated as CASSITGQGTYNEQFF.

In its sample, this clone was seen a few times. This CDR3 is also generated by other DNA sequences in the sample. This chain links TRBV6-6 with TRBJ2-1; D call uncertain. The germline V gene has CDR1 MNHNY and CDR2 SVGAGI (reference sequence). CDR3 size: 12 residues. The V end lost 5 bases, the J end lost 2 bases, and 4 bases lay between the germline ends. CDR3 loop: CASSRPYNEQFF. The DNA of the CDR3 is TGTGCCAGCAGTCGACCCTACAATGAGCAGTTCTTC.

The chain combines TRBV4-1 with TRBJ2-1, with D maybe TRBD2 (6 bases). CDR3 length: 14 residues. CDR1 is MGHRA and CDR2 is YSYEKL in the germline V gene. V lost 4 bases to trimming and J lost 7 bases, with 14 bases between them. DNA of the CDR3: TGCGCCAGCAGCCGAGGAGGGACTCCGAATGAGCAGTTCTTC. It is translated as CASSRGGTPNEQFF.

The chain combines TRBV14 with TRBJ2-3; 9 positions match TRBD2. Germline loops: CDR1 SGHDN, CDR2 FVKESK. Trimming cost V 0 bases and J 6 bases; bases outside gene matches: 13. CDR3 length: 18 amino acids. The CDR3 coding sequence is TGTGCCAGCAGCCAAGAATTCAGGGCGGGGGGGCAGAAGGATACGCAGTATTTT. It yields the protein CASSQEFRAGGQKDTQYF.

This clone was counted only a few times. The rearrangement uses TRBV19 and TRBJ1-3, with 8 bases fitting TRBD1. Germline values: CDR1 LNHDA, CDR2 SQIVND (reference sequence). V was clipped by 6 bases and J by 0 bases; unmatched bases: 10. The CDR3 length is 17 residues. The CDR3 loop is CASSPRDRKFSGNTIYF. CDR3 bases: TGTGCCAGTAGCCCCCGGGACAGGAAGTTCTCTGGAAACACCATATATTTT.

The chain employs TRBV7-8 and TRBJ2-7; 7 bases match TRBD1. V trimming: 5 bases; J trimming: 2 bases; junction bases outside the gene matches: 6. Germline CDR1 is SGHVS and CDR2 is FQNEAQ. This CDR3 comprises 14 residues. CDR3 DNA: TGTGCCAGCAGCACTAGACAGGGCCCCTACGAGCAGTACTTC. It translates to CASSTRQGPYEQYF. Drawing the rest from reference TRBV7-8 and TRBJ2-7, the complete variable domain is GAGVSQSPRYKVAKRGQDVALRCDPISGHVSLFWYQQALGQGPEFLTYFQNEAQLDKSGLPSDRFFAERPEGSVSTLKIQRTQQEDSAVYLCASSTRQGPYEQYFGPGTRLTVT.

V and J are TRBV29-1 and TRBJ1-1; D perhaps matches TRBD1 (5 bases). Germline assignment: CDR1 SQVTM and CDR2 ANQGSEA. The length of the CDR3 is 13 residues. Trimming took off 4 bases at V and 1 base at J, with 10 bases between the two ends. CDR3 nucleotides: TGCAGCGTTGTCCGGCAGGGGAACACTGAAGCTTTCTTT. The encoded protein is CSVVRQGNTEAFF.

The chain recombines TRBV18 with TRBJ2-7; 12 positions agree with TRBD1. Losses at the gene ends were 3 bases for V and 4 bases for J; bases not matched to a gene: 1. The V gene's germline CDR1 is KGHSH and CDR2 LQKENI. The CDR3 consists of 14 residues. The DNA for the CDR3 is TGTGCCAGCTCACCGGGACAGGGGGCGTACGAGCAGTACTTC. It specifies CASSPGQGAYEQYF.

The chain couples TRBV13 to TRBJ2-3, with 10 bases identical to TRBD2. The CDR3 has 14 residues. Per germline, CDR1 PRHDT and CDR2 FYEKMQ (reference sequence). The junction had 2 bases not matched to a gene; V was cut back by 8 bases and J by 0 bases. CDR3 protein: CASRTSGSTDTQYF. CDR3 coding DNA: TGTGCCAGCCGGACTAGCGGAAGCACAGATACGCAGTATTTT.